The source of this T cell receptor (beta chain) is a study of shared clonotypes between healthy human individuals. Only in-frame clones appear in the TCRdb table, and some are missing; sequencing was by immunoSEQ multiplex PCR. The data contain about 2.5 million clones, 85% to 95% of them singletons. Overall study results and limits: Relative to their counterparts shared across all four donors, non-shared clonotypes exhibited diminished generation probabilities. Shared across a few donors were around 5% of the naive CD4 clonotypes.

The J segment lost 5 bases and the V segment lost 4 bases, leaving 7 bases of the junction unmatched. The V gene's germline CDR1 is MDHEN and CDR2 SYDVKM. There are 14 residues in the CDR3. About this clone: The antigen remains undetermined.

CD4+ cells yielded CD45RA+ naive and CD45RA-negative memory subsets. V gene TRBV28 combines with J gene TRBJ2-7; 8 positions match TRBD1. The TCR originated in a man between 18 and 35 years old in good health. Some clones in this sample may be carry-over from other donors' samples. Sequencing was carried out using naive CD4+ T cells from PBMCs. The subset was: CD45RA+ positively selected. The DNA for the CDR3 is TGTGCCAGCAGTTCGGGACAGGCTATGGACGAGCAGTACTTC. Its protein is CASSSGQAMDEQYF. The full variable domain, completed using reference TRBV28 and TRBJ2-7, is DVKVTQSSRYLVKRTGEKVFLECVQDMDHENMFWYRQDPGLGLRLIYFSYDVKMKEKGDIPEGYSVSREKKERFSLILESASTNQTSMYLCASSSGQAMDEQYFGPGTRLTVT.